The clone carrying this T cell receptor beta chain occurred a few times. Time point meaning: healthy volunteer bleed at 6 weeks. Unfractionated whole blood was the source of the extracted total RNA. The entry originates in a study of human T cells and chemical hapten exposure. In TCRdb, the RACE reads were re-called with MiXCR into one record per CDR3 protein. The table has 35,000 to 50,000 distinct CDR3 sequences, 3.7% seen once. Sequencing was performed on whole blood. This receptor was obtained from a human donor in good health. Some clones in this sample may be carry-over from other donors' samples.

CDR3 loop: CSVSWASGRREQYF. For the CDR3, the DNA is TGCAGCGTTTCGTGGGCTAGCGGGAGAAGGGAGCAGTACTTC. The chain links TRBV29-1 to TRBJ2-7; 10 bases align to TRBD2. V shed 5 bases and J 7 bases; nucleotides not matched to a gene: 11. In germline, CDR1 is SQVTM, CDR2 ANQGSEA. CDR3 length: 14 amino acids.